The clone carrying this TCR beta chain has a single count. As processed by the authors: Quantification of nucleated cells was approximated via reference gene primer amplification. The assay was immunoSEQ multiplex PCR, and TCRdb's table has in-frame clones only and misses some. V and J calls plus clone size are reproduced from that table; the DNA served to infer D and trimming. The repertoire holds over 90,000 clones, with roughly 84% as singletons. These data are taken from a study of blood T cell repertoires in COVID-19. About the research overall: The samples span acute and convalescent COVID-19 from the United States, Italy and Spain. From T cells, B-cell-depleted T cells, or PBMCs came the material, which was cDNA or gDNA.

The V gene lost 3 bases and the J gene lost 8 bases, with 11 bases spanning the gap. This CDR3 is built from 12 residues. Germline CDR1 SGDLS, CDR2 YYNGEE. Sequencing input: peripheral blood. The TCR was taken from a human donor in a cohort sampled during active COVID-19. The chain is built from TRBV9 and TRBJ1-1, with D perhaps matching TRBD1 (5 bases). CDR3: CASSAGRDEAFF. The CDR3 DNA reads TGTGCCAGCAGCGCAGGGAGGGACGAAGCTTTCTTT.